The present entry profiles one TCR beta chain with its context. Its antigen remains unidentified. The sample originates from a study of radiation and T cells in renal cell carcinoma. Regarding the study as a whole: Top 100 clonotypes averaged roughly 50% in irradiated versus roughly 43% in nephrectomy-only tumors. Irradiated tumors held more dominant CDR3 motifs than control tumors.

The treatment here: treatment-naive control, cytoreductive nephrectomy. Control samples are tumors resected by cytoreductive nephrectomy without prior radiation. Sequenced control tumors were from about ten males and a handful of females, median age approximately 53. The V end was cut by 2 bases, the J end by 5 bases, with 10 bases between. The CDR3 has 13 amino acids. CDR1 is SGHNT, CDR2 YYREEE, per germline (reference sequence). TCRdb's table, derived via immunoSEQ multiplex PCR, lists solely in-frame clones and lacks some. Found here are about 14,000 clones, 50% to 60% of them singletons; the top ten hold roughly 9.6%.

The sample was tumor tissue, taken from a patient whose treatment was nephrectomy without radiotherapy. The chain recombines TRBV5-4 with TRBJ1-1, with unresolved D. This receptor was taken from a middle-aged man with renal cell carcinoma. As DNA, the CDR3 is TGTGCCAGCAGCTTTACCGAAAAGACTGAAGCTTTCTTT. Translation: CASSFTEKTEAFF. Looking up the rest from reference TRBV5-4 and TRBJ1-1 gives the full variable domain: ETGVTQSPTHLIKTRGQQVTLRCSSQSGHNTVSWYQQALGQGPQFIFQYYREEENGRGNFPPRFSGLQFPNYSSELNVNALELDDSALYLCASSFTEKTEAFFGQGTRLTVV.